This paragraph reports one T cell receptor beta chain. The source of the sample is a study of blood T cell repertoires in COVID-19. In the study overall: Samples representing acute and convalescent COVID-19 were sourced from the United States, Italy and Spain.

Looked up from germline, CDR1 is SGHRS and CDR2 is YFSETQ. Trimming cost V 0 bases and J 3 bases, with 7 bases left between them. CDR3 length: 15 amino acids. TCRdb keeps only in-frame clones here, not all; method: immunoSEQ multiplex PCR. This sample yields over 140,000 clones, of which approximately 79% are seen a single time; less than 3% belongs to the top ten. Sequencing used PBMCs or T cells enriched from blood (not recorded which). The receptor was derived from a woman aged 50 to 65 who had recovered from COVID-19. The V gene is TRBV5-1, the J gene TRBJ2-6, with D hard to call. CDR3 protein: CASSLVSLGANVLTF. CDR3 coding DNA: TGCGCCAGCAGCTTGGTTTCTCTTGGGGCCAACGTCCTGACTTTC.